The TCR beta chain under discussion was sequenced for a study of T-cell reconstitution after alpha-beta-depleted transplantation in children. The library targeted TCRbeta and was prepared with unique molecular identifiers. MiXCR was run by TCRdb on the PCR reads, yielding one entry per CDR3 protein. The table shows over 400,000 distinct CDR3 sequences, with approximately 12% occurring only once. This clonotype was detected only a few times. This CDR3 contains 14 residues. The V gene lost 0 bases and the J gene lost 9 bases, with 12 bases spanning the gap. Germline lookup yields CDR1 LGHNA and CDR2 YSLEER.

The specimen was PBMCs from the stem cell graft donor, collected from the stem cell graft. The receptor was derived from a human donor who donated a stem cell graft to a child with combined immunodeficiency. The V and J genes are TRBV4-3 and TRBJ2-1; D remains unclear. CDR3 sequence: CASSQDRSGIEQFF. As DNA, the CDR3 is TGCGCCAGCAGCCAAGATCGATCAGGAATTGAGCAGTTCTTC.